This T cell receptor beta chain was identified during a study of blood T cell repertoires in COVID-19. Study summary: T cells, B-cell-depleted T cells, or PBMCs supplied cDNA or gDNA.

This CDR3 spans 16 amino acids. Losses at the gene ends were 1 base for V and 8 bases for J; bases not matched to a gene: 10. Germline CDR1 is SGDLS and CDR2 is YYNGEE. TCRdb keeps only in-frame clones here, not all; method: immunoSEQ multiplex PCR. The data show roughly 300,000 clones, around 87% seen once. The TCR was taken from a woman in her forties who had recovered from COVID-19. Input material: peripheral blood. The J gene is TRBJ2-1, the V gene TRBV9; 9 bases match TRBD2. In nucleotides, the CDR3 is TGTGCCAGCAGCGTAAGAGCGGGGGGTATACAGGATGAGCAGTTCTTC. It specifies CASSVRAGGIQDEQFF.